This T cell receptor beta chain is drawn from a study of cytomegalovirus exposure and HLA in healthy donors. V lost 0 bases and J 6 bases, leaving 14 bases between the germline ends. The CDR3 totals 15 residues. The V gene's germline CDR1 is LNHDA and CDR2 SQIVND (reference sequence). The repertoire was sequenced with immunoSEQ multiplex PCR; TCRdb's copy has only in-frame clones and lacks some. The table has around 250,000 clones, roughly 88% seen once; the top ten hold approximately 3%. The receptor was isolated from a woman aged 30 to 39 in good health and CMV-seronegative. The chain couples TRBV19 to TRBJ2-5; D is possibly TRBD2 (6 bases). Sequences were obtained from PBMCs. The CDR3 DNA sequence: TGTGCCAGTAGTATAGATACGGGAGTCGTGAAGACCCAGTACTTC. The encoded protein is CASSIDTGVVKTQYF.